This TCR beta chain was profiled in a study of response to subunit inactivated influenza vaccine (dated by TCRdb to the late 2010s). About the investigation overall: To follow how T cells responded to a trivalent subunit inactivated influenza vaccine, the researchers relied on deep quantitative profiling of the T cell receptor repertoire.

This clonotype has just a few counts. Its antigen has not been determined. Base qualities are not provided; no much larger clone lies one nucleotide away. Library prep was done by RT-PCR. Data came from an Illumina HiSeq 2500. TCRdb handled the public reads itself, with Q25 trimming in fastp and clone calling in MiXCR, and kept productive beta chains. Each entry merges the rows of one CDR3 protein and shows their most common DNA and genes. The sample table lists about 620,000 distinct CDR3 sequences, over 9.5% of them with a count of one. 9.5% to 13% of the sample is taken by the ten largest. The CDR3 spans 16 residues, from the cysteine through the phenylalanine. Only CDR3 DNA is held: 48 bases, read in frame from base 1. The germline V gene encodes CDR1 SGDLS and CDR2 YYNGEE. The junction shows trimming of 3 bases on V and 5 bases on J, and the gene matches do not reach 10 bases of it. Here is what the overall study found, with its caveats: The authors proposed that each seasonal influenza vaccination may bring in only a limited number of new T cells.

This receptor was obtained from a man in his fifties who received an inactivated influenza vaccine. Donor details come from another sample of the same person, matched by shared clones. The V and J genes are TRBV9 and TRBJ2-1, with TRBD2 identical over 8 junction bases. The sequencing used PBMCs from blood, collected on the day of vaccination. The DNA sequence follows: TGTGCCAGCAGCGGGGTGGAGGTTAGCGGGAACAATGAGCAGTTCTTC. This translates into CASSGVEVSGNNEQFF.